This T cell receptor (beta chain) was recorded in a study of blood T cells in healthy people across ages. Findings and caveats of the study: The study could not conclusively compare naive and antigen-experienced cells, given its unsorted PBMCs.

Sample-barcoded 5' priming and a J-beta primer mix drove a second PCR of 7 to 11 cycles. A single record per CDR3 protein comes from TCRdb applying MiXCR to the 5' RACE reads. The data show about 1,400,000 distinct CDR3 sequences, roughly 60% seen once. Only a few counts were recorded for this clonotype. What it binds is not known. The source is a man in his late teens or twenties in good health. The sequenced sample consisted of blood.

CDR3 sequence reads: CASSWTGETSYNSPLHF. DNA of the CDR3: TGTGCCAGCAGTTGGACAGGTGAAACGTCCTATAATTCACCCCTCCACTTT. The gene calls are TRBV27 and TRBJ1-6; 7 positions agree with TRBD1. J lost 1 base, V lost 4 bases, and 7 bases had no gene match. The germline V gene encodes CDR1 MNHEY and CDR2 SMNVEV (reference sequence). CDR3 size: 17 residues.